Listed here are 6 T cell receptor beta chains from one sample, sequenced in a study of shared clonotypes between healthy human individuals. The protocol was immunoSEQ multiplex PCR, while the TCRdb copy is restricted to in-frame clones and leaves out a portion. Of around 2,000,000 clones detected, approximately 94% appear once; the ten largest clones hold under 1.5%. CD8 cells regarded as naive lacked CD45RO, were positively chosen for CCR7, and omitted terminally differentiated effector memory CD45RA+ cells. Specimen: naive CD8+ T cells sorted from blood. Every receptor here comes from a man aged 18 to 29 in good health.

Notes on this clone: Different DNA sequences within this sample yield the same CDR3. J is TRBJ2-7 and V is TRBV19, with D perhaps given as TRBD1 or TRBD2 (5 bases each). Germline V gene lookup returns CDR1 LNHDA and CDR2 SQIVND (reference sequence). With 1 base removed from V and 1 base from J, the gap between germline ends came to 8 bases. This CDR3 comprises 14 residues. CDR3 protein: CASSIGDDSYEQYF. The CDR3 DNA reads as TGTGCCAGTAGTATAGGGGACGATTCCTACGAGCAGTACTTC.

This clone was seen just once. The chain is built from TRBV27 and TRBJ2-1, with D uncertain. Trimming stripped 3 bases from V and 8 bases from J, with 11 bases between. This CDR3 spans 13 amino acids. The germline V gene has CDR1 MNHEY and CDR2 SMNVEV (reference sequence). The CDR3 region has the DNA TGTGCCAGCAGTTTTTTGTCATACGATGAGCAGTTCTTC. This encodes CASSFLSYDEQFF.

The chain uses TRBV9 and TRBJ2-6, with D unclear. Germline V gives CDR1 SGDLS, CDR2 YYNGEE. The CDR3 extends over 13 amino acids. The V gene lost 4 bases and the J gene lost 6 bases, with 8 bases spanning the gap. This chain's CDR3 is CASSSSPANVLTF. Here the CDR3 DNA reads TGTGCCAGCAGCTCCTCCCCGGCCAACGTCCTGACTTTC.

CDR3 residues: CASSPADTAHEQYF. For the CDR3, the DNA is TGTGCCAGCAGTCCGGCGGACACCGCCCACGAGCAGTACTTC. The V gene is TRBV28, the J gene TRBJ2-7, with TRBD1 as a possible D gene (5 bases). CDR1 and CDR2 from the germline V gene are MDHEN and SYDVKM. This CDR3 region has 14 residues. Trimming removed 5 bases from V and 5 bases from J, with 16 bases in between.

V is TRBV9 and J is TRBJ2-2; 7 bases agree with TRBD1. This CDR3 comprises 15 residues. Trimming removed 4 bases from V and 7 bases from J; junction bases left unmatched: 10. Germline CDR1 is SGDLS and CDR2 is YYNGEE. The CDR3 region has the DNA TGTGCCAGCAGCATCGGGACAGCGTCGCTCGGGGAGCTGTTTTTT. Protein sequence: CASSIGTASLGELFF. The full variable domain, in which reference TRBV9 and TRBJ2-2 provide the parts outside the CDR3, is DSGVTQTPKHLITATGQRVTLRCSPRSGDLSVYWYQQSLDQGLQFLIQYYNGEERAKGNILERFSAQQFPDLHSELNLSSLELGDSALYFCASSIGTASLGELFFGEGSRLTVL.

The V gene is TRBV2, the J gene TRBJ1-6; D may be TRBD1 (5 bases). The V end lost 1 base, the J end lost 13 bases, and 23 bases lay between the germline ends. The CDR3 runs to 17 residues. Germline V lookup: CDR1 SNHLY, CDR2 FYNNEI. The CDR3 DNA reads as TGTGCCAGCAGTGAAGTAATTGATGGGGCTTCAGGGAAGCCCCTCCACTTT. It yields the protein CASSEVIDGASGKPLHF.